This T cell receptor (beta chain) was recorded in a study of cytomegalovirus exposure and HLA in healthy donors. In the study overall: An early release of data contained tens of millions of unique TCRs, which came from HLA-typed donors.

This clone has only one observation. PCR used 60 Vbeta primers and 13 Jbeta primers. Assay: immunoSEQ multiplex PCR; the TCRdb copy retains only in-frame clones and omits some. Seen here are fewer than 200,000 clones, approximately 81% observed once, and the top ten hold approximately 7%. The CDR3 runs 11 residues. After removal of 4 bases from V and 7 bases from J, the junction contained 0 bases not matched to a gene. Germline lookup yields CDR1 DFQATT and CDR2 SNEGSKA (reference sequence). This TCR was sampled from a woman aged 30 to 39 in good health and CMV-seropositive. The chain uses TRBV20-1 and TRBJ2-1, with 8 bases fitting TRBD1. The material sequenced was PBMCs. The CDR3 DNA reads as TGCAGTGCTAACAGGGGGAATGAGCAGTTCTTC. As protein: CSANRGNEQFF.